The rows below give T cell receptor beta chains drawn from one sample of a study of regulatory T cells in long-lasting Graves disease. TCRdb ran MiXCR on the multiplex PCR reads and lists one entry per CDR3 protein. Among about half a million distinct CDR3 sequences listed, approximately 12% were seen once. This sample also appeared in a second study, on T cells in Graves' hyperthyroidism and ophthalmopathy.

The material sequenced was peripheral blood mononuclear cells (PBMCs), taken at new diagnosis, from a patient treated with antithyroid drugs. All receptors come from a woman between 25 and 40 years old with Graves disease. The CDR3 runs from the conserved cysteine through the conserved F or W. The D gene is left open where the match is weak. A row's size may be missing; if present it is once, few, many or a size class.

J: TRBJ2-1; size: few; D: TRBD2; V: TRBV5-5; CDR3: CASSLRGLAIDNEQFF; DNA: TGTGCCAGCAGCTTGAGGGGACTAGCAATCGACAATGAGCAGTTCTTC
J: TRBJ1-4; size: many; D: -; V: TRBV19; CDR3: CASSKGYRATNEKLFF; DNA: TGTGCCAGTAGTAAGGGATACAGGGCAACTAATGAAAAACTGTTTTTT
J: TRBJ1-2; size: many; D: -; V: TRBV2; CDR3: CASSEALGGPSYTF; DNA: TGTGCCAGCAGTGAAGCGCTTGGAGGTCCGAGCTACACCTTC
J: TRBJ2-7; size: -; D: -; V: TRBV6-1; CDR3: CASSPDIYYEQYF; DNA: TGTGCCAGCAGCCCCGACATCTACTACGAGCAGTACTTC
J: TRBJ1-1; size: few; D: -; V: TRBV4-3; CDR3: CASSQGGYTEAFF; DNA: TGCGCCAGCAGCCAAGGGGGGTATACTGAAGCTTTCTTT
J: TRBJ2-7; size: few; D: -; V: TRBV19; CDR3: CASSISNTPYEQYF; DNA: TGTGCCAGTAGTATTAGTAATACCCCCTACGAGCAGTACTTC
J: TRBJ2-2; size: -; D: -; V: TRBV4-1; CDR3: CASSLGPGRNTGELFF; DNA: TGCGCCAGCAGCTTGGGGCCGGGAAGGAACACCGGGGAGCTGTTTTTT
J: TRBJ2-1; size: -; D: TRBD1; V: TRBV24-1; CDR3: CATSVQGANEQFF; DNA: TGTGCCACCAGTGTCCAGGGGGCCAATGAGCAGTTCTTC
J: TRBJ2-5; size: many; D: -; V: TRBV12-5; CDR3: CASGVGEEETQYF; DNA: TGTGCTAGTGGAGTTGGGGAAGAAGAGACCCAGTACTTC
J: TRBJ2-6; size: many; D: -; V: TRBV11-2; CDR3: CASSLRRAGANVLTF; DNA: TGTGCCAGCAGCTTACGCAGGGCTGGGGCCAACGTCCTGACTTTC
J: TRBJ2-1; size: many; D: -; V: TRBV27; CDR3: CASFSGLNEQFF; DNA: TGTGCCAGCTTTTCAGGCTTAAATGAGCAGTTCTTC
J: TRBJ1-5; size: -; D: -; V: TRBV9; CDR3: CASSVEGTASPQHF; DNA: TGTGCCAGCAGCGTAGAAGGAACAGCAAGCCCCCAGCATTTT
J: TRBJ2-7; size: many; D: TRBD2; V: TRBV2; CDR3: CASSRSGNYEQYF; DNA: TGTGCCAGCAGCCGGAGCGGGAACTACGAGCAGTACTTC
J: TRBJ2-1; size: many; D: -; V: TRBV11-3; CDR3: CASSPPSGESSYNEQFF; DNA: TGTGCCAGCAGCCCTCCCTCGGGCGAGTCTTCCTACAATGAGCAGTTCTTC
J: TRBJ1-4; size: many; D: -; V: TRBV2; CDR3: CASGGRSQEKLFF; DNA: TGTGCCAGCGGGGGACGGTCGCAAGAAAAACTGTTTTTT
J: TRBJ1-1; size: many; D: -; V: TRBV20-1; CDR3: CSASGNTEAFF; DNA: TGCAGTGCTAGTGGAAACACTGAAGCTTTCTTT
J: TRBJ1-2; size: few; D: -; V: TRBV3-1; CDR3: CASVGSSRHSSSSNYGYTF; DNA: TGTGCCAGCGTGGGGTCCTCACGCCACTCAAGCTCGTCTAACTATGGCTACACCTTC
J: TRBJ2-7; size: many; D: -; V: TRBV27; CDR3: CASSPRGARAGKRNEQYF; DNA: TGTGCCAGCAGTCCCAGGGGGGCAAGGGCGGGCAAACGGAACGAGCAGTACTTC
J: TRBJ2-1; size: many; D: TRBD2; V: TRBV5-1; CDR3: CASSFSDSGINEQFF; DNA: TGCGCCAGCAGCTTTTCGGATAGCGGGATAAATGAGCAGTTCTTC
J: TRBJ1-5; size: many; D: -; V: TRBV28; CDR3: CASSLNRAPGPQHF; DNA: TGTGCCAGCAGTTTAAACAGGGCCCCCGGGCCCCAGCATTTT
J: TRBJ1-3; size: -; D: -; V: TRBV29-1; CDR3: CSAQRGSGNTIYF; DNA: TGCAGCGCCCAGCGGGGCTCTGGAAACACCATATATTTT
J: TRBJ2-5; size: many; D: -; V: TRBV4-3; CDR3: CASSQDGLIQETQYF; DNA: TGCGCCAGCAGCCAAGATGGACTGATTCAAGAGACCCAGTACTTC
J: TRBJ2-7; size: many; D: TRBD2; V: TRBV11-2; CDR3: CASSLPRYLTGTSGPRSYEQYF; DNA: TGTGCCAGCAGCTTGCCCCGCTACCTGACCGGGACTAGCGGACCCCGCTCCTACGAGCAGTACTTC
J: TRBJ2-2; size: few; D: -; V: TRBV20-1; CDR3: CSAIEGIRSGELFF; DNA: TGCAGTGCTATCGAGGGAATAAGATCTGGGGAGCTGTTTTTT
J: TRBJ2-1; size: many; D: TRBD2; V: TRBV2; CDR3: CASSEAIRTSGRGQFF; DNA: TGTGCCAGCAGTGAAGCGATAAGGACTAGCGGGAGGGGGCAGTTCTTC
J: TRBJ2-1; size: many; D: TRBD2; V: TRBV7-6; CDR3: CASSPRLAVSYNEQFF; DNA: TGTGCCAGCAGCCCCAGACTAGCGGTCTCCTACAATGAGCAGTTCTTC
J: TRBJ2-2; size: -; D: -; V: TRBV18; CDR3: CASSPDLNTGELFF; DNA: TGTGCCAGCAGCCCCGACCTAAACACCGGGGAGCTGTTTTTT
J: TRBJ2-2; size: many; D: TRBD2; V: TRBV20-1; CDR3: CSARRREGTGELFF; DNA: TGCAGTGCTAGGAGGCGGGAGGGCACCGGGGAGCTGTTTTTT
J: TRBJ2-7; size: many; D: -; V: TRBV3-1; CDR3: CASSQPPALGQYF; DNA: TGTGCCAGCAGCCAACCACCAGCGCTCGGGCAGTACTTC
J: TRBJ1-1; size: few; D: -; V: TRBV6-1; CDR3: CASSVSGRGTEAFF; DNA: TGTGCCAGCAGTGTATCAGGGCGCGGGACTGAAGCTTTCTTT
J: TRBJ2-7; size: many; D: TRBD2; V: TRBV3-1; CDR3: CASSQDSAGGPREQYF; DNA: TGTGCCAGCAGCCAAGATAGCGCGGGAGGGCCTCGCGAGCAGTACTTC
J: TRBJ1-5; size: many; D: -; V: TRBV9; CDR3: CASSVSSNQPQHF; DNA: TGTGCCAGCAGCGTCTCCAGCAATCAGCCCCAGCATTTT
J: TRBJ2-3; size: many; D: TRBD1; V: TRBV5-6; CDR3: CASRPDRGATDTQYF; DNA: TGTGCCAGCAGGCCCGACAGGGGAGCGACAGATACGCAGTATTTT
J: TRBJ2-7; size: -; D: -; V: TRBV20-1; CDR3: CSGVGLKTYEQYF; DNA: TGCAGTGGGGTCGGACTGAAAACCTACGAGCAGTACTTC
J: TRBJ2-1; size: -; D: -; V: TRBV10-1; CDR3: CASSKGPTEQFF; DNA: TGCGCCAGCAGTAAAGGGCCCACGGAGCAGTTCTTC
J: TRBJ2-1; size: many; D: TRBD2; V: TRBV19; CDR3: CASSYLAGEYNEQFF; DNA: TGTGCCAGTAGTTACCTAGCGGGAGAGTACAATGAGCAGTTCTTC
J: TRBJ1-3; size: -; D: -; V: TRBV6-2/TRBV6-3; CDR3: CASSYSISHSGNTIYF; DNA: TGTGCCAGCAGTTACTCGATCAGCCACTCTGGAAACACCATATATTTT
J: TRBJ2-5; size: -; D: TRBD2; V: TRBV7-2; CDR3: CASSFKAGIQETQYF; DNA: TGTGCCAGCAGCTTCAAAGCGGGGATCCAAGAGACCCAGTACTTC
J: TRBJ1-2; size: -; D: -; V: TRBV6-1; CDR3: CASSPGHLSNYGYTF; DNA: TGTGCCAGCAGTCCAGGCCACCTGTCTAACTATGGCTACACCTTC
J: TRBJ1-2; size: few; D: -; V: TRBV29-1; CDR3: CSVEEGVNYGYTF; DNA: TGCAGCGTTGAAGAGGGTGTTAACTATGGCTACACCTTC
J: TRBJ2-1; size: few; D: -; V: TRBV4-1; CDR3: CASSPLQGLQGLEQFF; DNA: TGCGCCAGCAGCCCTTTACAGGGTTTGCAGGGGCTTGAGCAGTTCTTC
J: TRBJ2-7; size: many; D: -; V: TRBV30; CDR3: CAWRRLDSRTNEQYF; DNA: TGTGCCTGGAGGCGTCTGGACAGCCGGACGAACGAGCAGTACTTC
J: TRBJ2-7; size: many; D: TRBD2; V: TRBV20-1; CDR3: CSASLAGAGWQYF; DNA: TGCAGTGCTAGTTTAGCGGGAGCTGGTTGGCAGTACTTC
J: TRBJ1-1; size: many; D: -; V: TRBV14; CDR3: CASSPYYRVSRGTEAFF; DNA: TGTGCCAGCAGCCCCTACTACAGGGTATCTCGCGGGACTGAAGCTTTCTTT
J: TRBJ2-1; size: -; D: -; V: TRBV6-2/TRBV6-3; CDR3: CASRSRVSSYNEQFF; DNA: TGTGCCAGCAGGAGCCGGGTTAGCTCCTACAATGAGCAGTTCTTC
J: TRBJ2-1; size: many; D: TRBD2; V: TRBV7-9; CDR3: CASSLAGGLREQFF; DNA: TGTGCCAGCAGCTTAGCGGGAGGGTTGCGGGAGCAGTTCTTC
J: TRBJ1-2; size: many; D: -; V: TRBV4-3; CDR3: CASSQDGGIYGYTF; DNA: TGCGCCAGCAGCCAAGACGGGGGGATCTATGGCTACACCTTC
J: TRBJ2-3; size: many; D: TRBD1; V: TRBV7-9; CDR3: CASSFTGATDTQYF; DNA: TGTGCCAGCAGCTTTACAGGGGCGACAGATACGCAGTATTTT
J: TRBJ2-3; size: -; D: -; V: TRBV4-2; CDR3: CASRGRRSAGSTDTQYF; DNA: TGTGCCAGCAGGGGTCGCCGATCGGCGGGTTCCACAGATACGCAGTATTTT
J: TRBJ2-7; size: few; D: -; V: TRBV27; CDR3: CASSLGDNAGQQGEQYF; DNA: TGTGCCAGCAGTTTAGGTGATAACGCGGGACAGCAAGGCGAGCAGTACTTC
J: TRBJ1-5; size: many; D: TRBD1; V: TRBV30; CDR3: CAWSVDRGLNQPQHF; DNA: TGTGCCTGGAGTGTAGACAGGGGGCTAAATCAGCCCCAGCATTTT
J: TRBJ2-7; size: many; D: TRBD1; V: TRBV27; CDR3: CASSRKDRVDFGQYF; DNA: TGTGCCAGCAGCCGAAAGGACAGGGTCGACTTTGGGCAGTACTTC
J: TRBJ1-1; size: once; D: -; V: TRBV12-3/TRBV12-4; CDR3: CASSPSIHEAFF; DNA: TGTGCCAGCAGTCCCAGCATCCATGAAGCTTTCTTT
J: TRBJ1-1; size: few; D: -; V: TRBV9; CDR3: CASSAGLTHTEAFF; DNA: TGTGCCAGCAGCGCCGGGCTCACCCACACTGAAGCTTTCTTT
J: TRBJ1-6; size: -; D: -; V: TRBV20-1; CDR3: CSARDRTTSVGSGSPLHF; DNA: TGCAGTGCTAGAGATCGTACAACCTCAGTGGGCTCTGGATCACCCCTCCACTTT
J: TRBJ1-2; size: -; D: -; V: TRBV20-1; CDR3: CSARDITGYTF; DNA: TGCAGTGCTAGAGACATAACGGGCTACACCTTC
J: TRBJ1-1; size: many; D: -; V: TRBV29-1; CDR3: CSVYGQPGTEAFF; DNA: TGCAGCGTGTACGGACAGCCGGGCACTGAAGCTTTCTTT
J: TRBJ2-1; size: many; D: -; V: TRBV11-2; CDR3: CASSLSLNNEQFF; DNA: TGTGCCAGCAGCTTATCCCTAAATAATGAGCAGTTCTTC
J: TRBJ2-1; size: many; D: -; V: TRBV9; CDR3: CASSVEDTYNEQFF; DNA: TGTGCCAGCAGCGTAGAGGACACCTACAATGAGCAGTTCTTC
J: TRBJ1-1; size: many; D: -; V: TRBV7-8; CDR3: CASSPYTQGTSEAFF; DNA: TGTGCCAGCAGCCCATACACCCAGGGGACCTCTGAAGCTTTCTTT